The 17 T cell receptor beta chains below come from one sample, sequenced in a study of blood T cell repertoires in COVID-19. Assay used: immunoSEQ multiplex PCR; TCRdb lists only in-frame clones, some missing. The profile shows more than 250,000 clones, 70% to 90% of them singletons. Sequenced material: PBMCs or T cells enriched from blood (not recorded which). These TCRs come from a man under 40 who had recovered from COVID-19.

CDR3 protein: CATSDVTSGDSEQYF. Written as DNA, the CDR3 is TGTGCCACCAGTGACGTGACTAGCGGGGATTCCGAGCAGTACTTC. V gene TRBV24-1 combines with J gene TRBJ2-7; 11 nucleotides match TRBD2. J was trimmed by 6 bases and V by 4 bases; bases with no gene match: 7. Germline CDR1 and CDR2: KGHDR and SFDVKD. The CDR3 loop spans 15 amino acids.

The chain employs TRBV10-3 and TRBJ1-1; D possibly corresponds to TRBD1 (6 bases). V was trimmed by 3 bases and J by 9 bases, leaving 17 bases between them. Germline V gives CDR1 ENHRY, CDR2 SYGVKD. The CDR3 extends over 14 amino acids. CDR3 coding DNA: TGTGCCATCAGTGAAGGGGGTCGCGACAGTCAAGCTTTCTTT. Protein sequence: CAISEGGRDSQAFF.

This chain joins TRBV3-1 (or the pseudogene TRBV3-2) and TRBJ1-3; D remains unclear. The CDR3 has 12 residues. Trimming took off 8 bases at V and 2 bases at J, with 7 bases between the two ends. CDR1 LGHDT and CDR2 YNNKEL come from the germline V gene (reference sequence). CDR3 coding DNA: TGTGCCAGCGGACTGCCTGGAAACACCATATATTTT. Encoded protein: CASGLPGNTIYF.

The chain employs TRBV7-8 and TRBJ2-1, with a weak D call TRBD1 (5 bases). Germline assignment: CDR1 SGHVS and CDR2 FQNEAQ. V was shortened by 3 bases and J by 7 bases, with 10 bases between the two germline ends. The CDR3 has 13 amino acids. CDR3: CASSFQGDNEQFF. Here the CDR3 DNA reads TGTGCCAGCAGCTTCCAGGGCGATAATGAGCAGTTCTTC.

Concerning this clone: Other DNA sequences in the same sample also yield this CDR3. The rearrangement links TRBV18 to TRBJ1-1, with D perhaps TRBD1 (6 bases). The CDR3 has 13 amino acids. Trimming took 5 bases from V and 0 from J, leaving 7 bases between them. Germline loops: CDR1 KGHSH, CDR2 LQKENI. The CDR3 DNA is TGTGCCAGCTCAAGGGACATGAACACTGAAGCTTTCTTT. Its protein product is CASSRDMNTEAFF.

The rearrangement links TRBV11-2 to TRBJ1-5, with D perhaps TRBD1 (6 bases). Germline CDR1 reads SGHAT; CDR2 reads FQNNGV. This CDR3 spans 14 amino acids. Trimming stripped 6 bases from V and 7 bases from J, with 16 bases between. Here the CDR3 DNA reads TGTGCCAGCAGTCGGCCAGGGGACGGCCAGCCCCAGCATTTT. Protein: CASSRPGDGQPQHF.

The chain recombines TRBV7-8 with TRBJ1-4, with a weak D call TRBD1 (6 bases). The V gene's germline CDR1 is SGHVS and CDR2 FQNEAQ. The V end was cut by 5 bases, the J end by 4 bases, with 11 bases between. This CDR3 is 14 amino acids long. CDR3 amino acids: CASSPGAGNEKLFF. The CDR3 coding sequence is TGTGCCAGCAGCCCAGGGGCGGGTAATGAAAAACTGTTTTTT.

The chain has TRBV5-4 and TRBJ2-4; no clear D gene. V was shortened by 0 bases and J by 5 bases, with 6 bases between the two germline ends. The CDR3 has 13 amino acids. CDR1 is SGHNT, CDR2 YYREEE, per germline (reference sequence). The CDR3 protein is CASSLESENIQYF. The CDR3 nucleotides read TGTGCCAGCAGCTTGGAGTCGGAAAACATTCAGTACTTC.

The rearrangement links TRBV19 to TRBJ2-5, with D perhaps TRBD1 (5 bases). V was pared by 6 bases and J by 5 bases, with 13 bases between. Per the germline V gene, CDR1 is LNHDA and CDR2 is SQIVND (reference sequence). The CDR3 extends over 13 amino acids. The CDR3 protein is CASRVGHRETQYF. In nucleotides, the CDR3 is TGTGCCAGTAGAGTTGGACACCGTGAGACCCAGTACTTC. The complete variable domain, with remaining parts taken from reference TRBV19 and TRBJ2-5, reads DGGITQSPKYLFRKEGQNVTLSCEQNLNHDAMYWYRQDPGQGLRLIYYSQIVNDFQKGDIAEGYSVSREKKESFPLTVTSAQKNPTAFYLCASRVGHRETQYFGPGTRLLVL.

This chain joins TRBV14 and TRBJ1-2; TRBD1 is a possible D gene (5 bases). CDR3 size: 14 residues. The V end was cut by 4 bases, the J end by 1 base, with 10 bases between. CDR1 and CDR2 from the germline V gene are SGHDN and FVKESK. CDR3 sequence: CASSPPGLNYGYTF. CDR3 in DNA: TGTGCCAGCAGCCCCCCGGGACTTAACTATGGCTACACCTTC. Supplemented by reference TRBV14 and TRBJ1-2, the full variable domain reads EAGVTQFPSHSVIEKGQTVTLRCDPISGHDNLYWYRRVMGKEIKFLLHFVKESKQDESGMPNNRFLAERTGGTYSTLKVQPAELEDSGVYFCASSPPGLNYGYTFGSGTRLTVV.

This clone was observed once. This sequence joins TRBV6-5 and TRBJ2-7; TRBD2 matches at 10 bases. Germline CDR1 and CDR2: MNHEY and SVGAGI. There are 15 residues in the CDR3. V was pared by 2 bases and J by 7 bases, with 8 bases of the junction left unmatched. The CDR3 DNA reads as TGTGCCAGCAGTTACGGTCCTAGCGGGGGTCGGGAGCAGTACTTC. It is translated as CASSYGPSGGREQYF.

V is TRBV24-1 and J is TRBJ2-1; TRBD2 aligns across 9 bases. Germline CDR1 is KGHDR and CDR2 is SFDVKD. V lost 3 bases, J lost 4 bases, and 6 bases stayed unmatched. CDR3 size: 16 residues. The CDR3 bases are TGTGCCACCAGTGATAGGGTAGCGGGGGCGTACAATGAGCAGTTCTTC. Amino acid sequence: CATSDRVAGAYNEQFF.

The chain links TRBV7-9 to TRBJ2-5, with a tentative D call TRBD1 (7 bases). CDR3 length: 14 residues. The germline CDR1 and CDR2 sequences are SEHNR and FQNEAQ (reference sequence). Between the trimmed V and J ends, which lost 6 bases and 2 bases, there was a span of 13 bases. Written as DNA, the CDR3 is TGTGCCAGCAGTTCAGCAGGGGGGCAAGAGACCCAGTACTTC. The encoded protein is CASSSAGGQETQYF.

CDR3 in amino acids: CASTQIAGTDTQYF. CDR3 nucleotide sequence: TGTGCCAGCACCCAAATAGCGGGGACGGATACGCAGTATTTT. The rearrangement uses TRBV6-5 and TRBJ2-3, with TRBD2 identical over 8 bases. The trim removed 7 bases at V and 6 bases at J, leaving 9 bases unmatched. CDR1 is MNHEY, CDR2 SVGAGI, per germline. This CDR3 contains 14 residues.

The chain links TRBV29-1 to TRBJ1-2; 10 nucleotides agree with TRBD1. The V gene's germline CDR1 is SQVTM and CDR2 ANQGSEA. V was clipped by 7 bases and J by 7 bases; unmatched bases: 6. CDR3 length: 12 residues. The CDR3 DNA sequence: TGCAGCGCCACCGGGACAGGGGTTGGCTACACCTTC. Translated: CSATGTGVGYTF. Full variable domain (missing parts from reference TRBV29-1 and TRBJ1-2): SAVISQKPSRDICQRGTSLTIQCQVDSQVTMMFWYRQQPGQSLTLIATANQGSEATYESGFVIDKFPISRPNLTFSTLTVSNMSPEDSSIYLCSATGTGVGYTFGSGTRLTVV.

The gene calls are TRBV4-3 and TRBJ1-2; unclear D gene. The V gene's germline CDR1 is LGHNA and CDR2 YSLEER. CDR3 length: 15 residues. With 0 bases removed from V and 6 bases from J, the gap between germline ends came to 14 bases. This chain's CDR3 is CASSQDSRAANGYTF. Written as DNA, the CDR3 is TGCGCCAGCAGCCAAGATTCGAGGGCCGCAAATGGCTACACCTTC.

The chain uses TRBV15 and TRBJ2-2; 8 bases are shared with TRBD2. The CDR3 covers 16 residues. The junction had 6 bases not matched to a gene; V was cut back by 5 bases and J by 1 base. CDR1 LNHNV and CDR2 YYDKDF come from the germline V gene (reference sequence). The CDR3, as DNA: TGTGCCACCAGCCGAGCTCGGGGGGGGAACACCGGGGAGCTGTTTTTT. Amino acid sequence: CATSRARGGNTGELFF.